This T cell receptor beta chain was recorded in a study of cytomegalovirus exposure and HLA in healthy donors. Background on the study: The approximately 120 validation repertoires were reported in a later analysis to have been generated on the same platform as the roughly 680 first-cohort repertoires.

Repertoires were generated with immunoSEQ multiplex PCR, while TCRdb's copy carries only in-frame clones and drops some. The sample lists about 58,000 clones, 90% occurring once. In regard to this clone: The antigen remains undetermined.

Study-wide results and caveats: It was 160 or so TCR beta chains that were listed as cytomegalovirus-associated. The majority of TCR sequences were rare, yet some public TCRs appeared in many donors. Testing in vitro showed a few CMV-associated chains specific for CMV antigens.

This TCR came from a man in his late teens or twenties in good health and CMV-seronegative. Sequencing was performed on PBMCs.

The CDR3 DNA follows: TGTGCCTGGAGGCCGGTTCGGGAGGGGGCTTTTGAAAAACTGTTTTTT. Translated: CAWRPVREGAFEKLFF. V usage is TRBV30 and J usage is TRBJ1-4; 7 positions match TRBD1. The CDR3 is 16 amino acids. With 3 bases clipped from V and 7 bases from J, the junction kept 14 bases outside the gene matches. Germline values: CDR1 GTSNPN, CDR2 SVGIG (reference sequence). The whole variable domain, filled in from reference TRBV30 and TRBJ1-4, reads SQTIHQWPATLVQPVGSPLSLECTVEGTSNPNLYWYRQAAGRGLQLLFYSVGIGQISSEVPQNLSASRPQDRQFILSSKKLLLSDSGFYLCAWRPVREGAFEKLFFGSGTQLSVL.